These 25 T cell receptor beta chains were sequenced from one sample in a study of CD8 T cells in Susac syndrome. The RNA input was roughly 0.45 to 1 ug, and it was reverse transcribed with random hexamers. TCRdb ran MiXCR on the immunoSEQ multiplex PCR reads and lists one entry per CDR3 protein. The profile shows a few hundred thousand distinct CDR3 sequences, 93% of them singletons. Source material: CD4+ T cells from PBMCs. The origin of the receptors is a human donor with multiple sclerosis.

This rearrangement joins TRBV24-1 to TRBJ2-1, with 10 bases identical to TRBD2. Germline loops: CDR1 KGHDR, CDR2 SFDVKD. Germline trimming cut 8 bases from V and 5 bases from J; bases unmatched to any gene: 17. CDR3 size: 18 residues. CDR3 in DNA: TGTGCCACCAAAATACAGCGGGAGGGGGCGGACGCCCACAATGAGCAGTTCTTC. It encodes CATKIQREGADAHNEQFF.

The genes are TRBV5-4 and TRBJ2-4, with D perhaps TRBD1 (5 bases). Per the germline V gene, CDR1 is SGHNT and CDR2 is YYREEE (reference sequence). V lost 3 bases and J lost 1, with 14 bases in between. The length of the CDR3 is 16 residues. CDR3 nucleotide sequence: TGTGCCAGCAGCTCTCCGAGTCAGGGCGCCAAAAACATTCAGTACTTC. Protein: CASSSPSQGAKNIQYF.

This clonotype was recorded only once. The rearrangement uses TRBV12-5 and TRBJ1-1; no reliable D call. The CDR3 extends over 12 amino acids. V lost 5 bases to trimming and J lost 7 bases, with 11 bases between them. CDR1 and CDR2 from the germline V gene are LGHNT and FRNRAP. CDR3 protein: CASGLPGFEAFF. CDR3 sequence (DNA): TGTGCTAGTGGTCTCCCCGGGTTTGAAGCTTTCTTT.

The rearrangement joins TRBV4-1 to TRBJ1-2; perhaps TRBD1 as D (5 bases). From germline, CDR1 is MGHRA and CDR2 YSYEKL. The V gene lost 0 bases and the J gene lost 7 bases, with 15 bases spanning the gap. This CDR3 spans 15 amino acids. Written as DNA, the CDR3 is TGCGCCAGCAGCCAAGATTTGCAGGGATTGGTTGGCTACACCTTC. This encodes CASSQDLQGLVGYTF.

V is TRBV7-3 and J is TRBJ1-5; 7 positions agree with TRBD1. V was pared by 1 base and J by 3 bases, with 3 bases of the junction left unmatched. The germline gives CDR1 SGHTA, CDR2 FQGTGA. The CDR3 spans 15 residues. The CDR3 spells CASSLIGQVNQPQHF. CDR3 DNA: TGTGCCAGCAGCTTAATAGGACAGGTCAATCAGCCCCAGCATTTT.

The gene calls are TRBV4-1 and TRBJ2-7; 12 bases line up with TRBD2. V lost 2 bases, J lost 3 bases, and 5 bases stayed unmatched. There are 16 residues in the CDR3. Germline values: CDR1 MGHRA, CDR2 YSYEKL. CDR3 DNA: TGCGCCAGCAGCCAACCACTAGCGGGGGGCCTCTACGAGCAGTACTTC. This translates into CASSQPLAGGLYEQYF.

The chain is built from TRBV29-1 and TRBJ2-7; D is unresolved. V lost 5 bases, J lost 2 bases, and 13 bases lay in between. CDR1 and CDR2 from the germline V gene are SQVTM and ANQGSEA. The CDR3 runs 13 residues. As DNA, the CDR3 is TGCAGCGTTTCCGGCTCCTGGGCCTACGAGCAGTACTTC. Protein product: CSVSGSWAYEQYF.

CDR3 in amino acids: CASSYRAAYEQYF. The CDR3, as DNA: TGTGCCAGCAGCTACAGGGCAGCCTACGAGCAGTACTTC. The chain joins TRBV3-1 to TRBJ2-7; weak D call: TRBD1 (6 bases). The CDR3 contains 13 residues. The germline V gene has CDR1 LGHDT and CDR2 YNNKEL (reference sequence). Trimming took 5 bases from V and 2 from J, leaving 10 bases between them.

The chain joins TRBV5-1 to TRBJ2-7; the D gene is possibly TRBD1 (5 bases). Germline values: CDR1 SGHRS, CDR2 YFSETQ. This CDR3 contains 14 residues. Trimming shortened V by 6 bases and J by 2 bases, and 15 bases separated the two germline ends. CDR3 protein: CASKQESSTYEQYF. DNA for the CDR3: TGCGCCAGCAAACAGGAGTCCTCTACCTACGAGCAGTACTTC. The entire variable domain, with the rest obtained from reference TRBV5-1 and TRBJ2-7, is as follows: KAGVTQTPRYLIKTRGQQVTLSCSPISGHRSVSWYQQTPGQGLQFLFEYFSETQRNKGNFPGRFSGRQFSNSRSEMNVSTLELGDSALYLCASKQESSTYEQYFGPGTRLTVT.

This rearrangement joins TRBV10-3 to TRBJ2-3; no clear D gene. This CDR3 comprises 14 residues. CDR1 and CDR2 from the germline V gene are ENHRY and SYGVKD. The ends were cut back, 2 bases at V and 2 bases at J, with 8 bases in the middle. The CDR3 region has the DNA TGTGCCATCAGTGAGGTGGCCTACACAGATACGCAGTATTTT. It codes for CAISEVAYTDTQYF.

The chain employs TRBV28 and TRBJ2-3; D assignment may be TRBD1 or TRBD2 (5 bases each). The V end was cut by 6 bases, the J end by 5 bases, with 15 bases between. Germline V lookup: CDR1 MDHEN, CDR2 SYDVKM. This CDR3 has 14 amino acids. CDR3 sequence: CASSPRGRGDTQYF. The CDR3 nucleotides are TGTGCCAGCAGCCCGAGGGGTAGGGGAGATACGCAGTATTTT. The full variable domain, in which reference TRBV28 and TRBJ2-3 provide the parts outside the CDR3, is DVKVTQSSRYLVKRTGEKVFLECVQDMDHENMFWYRQDPGLGLRLIYFSYDVKMKEKGDIPEGYSVSREKKERFSLILESASTNQTSMYLCASSPRGRGDTQYFGPGTRLTVL.

The genes are TRBV5-1 and TRBJ2-3; the D gene is possibly TRBD1 (6 bases). The V end was cut by 6 bases, the J end by 1 base, with 15 bases between. Germline assignment: CDR1 SGHRS and CDR2 YFSETQ. There are 15 residues in the CDR3. The CDR3, as DNA: TGCGCCAGCACCAGACAGGCCGAGGGCACAGATACGCAGTATTTT. It encodes CASTRQAEGTDTQYF.

The CDR3 DNA sequence: TGTGCCAGCAGTTTAGGGGGAGTCCTCTCCTACGAGCAGTACGTC. This translates into CASSLGGVLSYEQYV. The chain employs TRBV28 and TRBJ2-7; either TRBD1 or TRBD2 may fit D (5 bases each). CDR3 length equals 15 residues. The V end lost 2 bases, the J end lost 0 bases, and 11 bases lay between the germline ends. Germline V gene data show CDR1 as MDHEN and CDR2 as SYDVKM.

This chain joins TRBV3-1 and TRBJ2-3; D uncertain. V lost 3 bases, J lost 2 bases, and 12 bases lay in between. Looked up from germline, CDR1 is LGHDT and CDR2 is YNNKEL (reference sequence). The CDR3 totals 15 residues. CDR3 sequence reads: CASSQYGDSTDTQYF. The CDR3 DNA sequence: TGTGCCAGCAGCCAGTATGGGGATTCCACAGATACGCAGTATTTT.

The V call is TRBV5-1, the J call TRBJ1-1, with D hard to call. The CDR3 has 15 amino acids. V was shortened by 0 bases and J by 8 bases, with 17 bases between the two germline ends. The germline gives CDR1 SGHRS, CDR2 YFSETQ. The DNA for the CDR3 is TGCGCCAGCAGCTTGGTTCCGGAAAGCAGACAAGAAGCTTTCTTT. Its translation is CASSLVPESRQEAFF.

V is TRBV10-3 and J is TRBJ2-3; weak D call: TRBD1 (5 bases). Trimming removed 2 bases at V and 3 bases at J, with 6 bases between. Per germline, CDR1 ENHRY and CDR2 SYGVKD. The CDR3 loop spans 13 amino acids. The CDR3 sequence: CAISEDSTDTQYF. The DNA for the CDR3 is TGTGCCATCAGTGAGGACAGTACAGATACGCAGTATTTT.

This clonotype was observed once. CDR3 DNA sequence: TGTGCCAGCGAAGCGGGAGGGTTCACCGGGGAGCTGTTTTTT. This codes for CASEAGGFTGELFF. The chain has TRBV9 and TRBJ2-2; 10 nucleotides match TRBD2. V lost 7 bases, J lost 4 bases, and 4 bases stayed unmatched. Germline V lookup: CDR1 SGDLS, CDR2 YYNGEE. There are 14 residues in the CDR3.

This chain uses TRBV7-9 with TRBJ2-6; TRBD1 or TRBD2 may be the D gene (6 bases each). The CDR3 length is 17 residues. The ends were cut back, 5 bases at V and 2 bases at J, with 16 bases in the middle. Germline values: CDR1 SEHNR, CDR2 FQNEAQ (reference sequence). DNA for the CDR3: TGTGCCAGCAGCCCCAACTTAGGGGGGACTGGGGCCAACGTCCTGACTTTC. Encoded protein: CASSPNLGGTGANVLTF.

This rearrangement joins TRBV30 to TRBJ2-1; tentative D call: TRBD1 (6 bases). The CDR3 sequence is 14 residues long. The germline V gene has CDR1 GTSNPN and CDR2 SVGIG (reference sequence). Trimming stripped 3 bases from V and 0 bases from J, with 9 bases between. Written as DNA, the CDR3 is TGTGCCTGGAGACAGGGTAACTCCTACAATGAGCAGTTCTTC. This encodes CAWRQGNSYNEQFF.

The chain has TRBV2 and TRBJ1-5, with TRBD1 as a possible D gene (6 bases). V was shortened by 0 bases and J by 7 bases, with 13 bases between the two germline ends. The CDR3 loop spans 15 amino acids. Per the germline V gene, CDR1 is SNHLY and CDR2 is FYNNEI. The CDR3, as DNA: TGTGCCAGCAGTGAAGCTGTCAGGGGAGGACAGCCCCAGCATTTT. This encodes CASSEAVRGGQPQHF.

V is TRBV3-1 and J is TRBJ1-2; D remains unclear. Trimming removed 1 base from V and 6 bases from J, with 9 bases in between. The CDR3 extends over 13 amino acids. The V gene's germline CDR1 is LGHDT and CDR2 YNNKEL (reference sequence). In nucleotides, the CDR3 is TGTGCCAGCAGCCAAGGGAACGGGGATGGCTACACCTTC. Its protein product is CASSQGNGDGYTF.

The CDR3 here is CATSPGLSTDTQYF. The CDR3, as DNA: TGTGCCACCAGTCCAGGCCTTAGCACAGATACGCAGTATTTT. The rearrangement joins TRBV24-1 to TRBJ2-3; D ambiguous. There are 14 residues in the CDR3. Germline V gives CDR1 KGHDR, CDR2 SFDVKD. V dropped 6 bases and J dropped 0 bases, with 9 bases sitting between them.

This sequence joins TRBV2 and TRBJ2-5; D unresolved. V was trimmed by 4 bases and J by 1 base, leaving 13 bases between them. Germline V CDR1 and CDR2: SNHLY, FYNNEI. The CDR3 runs 15 residues. The CDR3 nucleotides read TGTGCCAGCAGTGGGGTTAACAGCCCCCAAGAGACCCAGTACTTC. Translation: CASSGVNSPQETQYF.

This clonotype was seen once. The rearrangement links TRBV6-6 to TRBJ1-1, with a tentative D call TRBD1 (5 bases). Looked up from germline, CDR1 is MNHNY and CDR2 is SVGAGI (reference sequence). V was shortened by 7 bases and J by 5 bases, with 17 bases between the two germline ends. The CDR3 is 14 residues long. In DNA, the CDR3 is TGTGCCAGCACCCTAGATGGGACGGAAACTGAAGCTTTCTTT. Protein product: CASTLDGTETEAFF.

The V and J genes are TRBV29-1 and TRBJ1-1; possibly TRBD1 for D (5 bases). Germline values: CDR1 SQVTM, CDR2 ANQGSEA. CDR3 size: 12 residues. V was shortened by 7 bases and J by 4 bases, with 13 bases between the two germline ends. The CDR3 reads CSAQQAPTEAFF. CDR3 nucleotides: TGCAGCGCACAACAGGCCCCCACTGAAGCTTTCTTT. Combining the CDR3 with reference TRBV29-1 and TRBJ1-1 gives the whole variable domain SAVISQKPSRDICQRGTSLTIQCQVDSQVTMMFWYRQQPGQSLTLIATANQGSEATYESGFVIDKFPISRPNLTFSTLTVSNMSPEDSSIYLCSAQQAPTEAFFGQGTRLTVV.